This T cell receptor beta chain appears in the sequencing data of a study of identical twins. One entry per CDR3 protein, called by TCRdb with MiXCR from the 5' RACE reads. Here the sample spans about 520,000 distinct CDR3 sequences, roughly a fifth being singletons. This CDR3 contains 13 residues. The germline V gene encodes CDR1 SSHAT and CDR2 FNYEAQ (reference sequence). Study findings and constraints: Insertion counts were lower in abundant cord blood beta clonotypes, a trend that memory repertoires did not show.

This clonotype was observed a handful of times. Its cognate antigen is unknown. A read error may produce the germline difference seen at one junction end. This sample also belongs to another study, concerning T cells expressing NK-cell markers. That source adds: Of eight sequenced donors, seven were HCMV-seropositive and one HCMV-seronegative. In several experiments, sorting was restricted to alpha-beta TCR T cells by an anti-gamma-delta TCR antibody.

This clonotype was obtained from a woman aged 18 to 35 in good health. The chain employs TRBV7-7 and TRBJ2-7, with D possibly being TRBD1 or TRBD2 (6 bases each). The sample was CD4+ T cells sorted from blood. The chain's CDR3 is CASSLEQGGEQYF. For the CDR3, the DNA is TGTGCTAGCAGCTTAGAACAGGGAGGCGAGCAGTACTTC.